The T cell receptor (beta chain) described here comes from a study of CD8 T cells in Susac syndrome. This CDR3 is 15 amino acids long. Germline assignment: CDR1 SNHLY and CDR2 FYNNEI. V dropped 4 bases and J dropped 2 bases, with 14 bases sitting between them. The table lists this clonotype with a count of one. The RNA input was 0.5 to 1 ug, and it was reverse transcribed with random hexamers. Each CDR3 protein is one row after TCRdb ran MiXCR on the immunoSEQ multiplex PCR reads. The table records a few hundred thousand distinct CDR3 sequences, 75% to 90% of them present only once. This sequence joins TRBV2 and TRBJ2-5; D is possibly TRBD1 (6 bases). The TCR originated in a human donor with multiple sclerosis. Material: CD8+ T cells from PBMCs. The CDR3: CASSAWGQIQETQYF. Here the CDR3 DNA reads TGTGCCAGCAGTGCTTGGGGGCAGATACAAGAGACCCAGTACTTC.